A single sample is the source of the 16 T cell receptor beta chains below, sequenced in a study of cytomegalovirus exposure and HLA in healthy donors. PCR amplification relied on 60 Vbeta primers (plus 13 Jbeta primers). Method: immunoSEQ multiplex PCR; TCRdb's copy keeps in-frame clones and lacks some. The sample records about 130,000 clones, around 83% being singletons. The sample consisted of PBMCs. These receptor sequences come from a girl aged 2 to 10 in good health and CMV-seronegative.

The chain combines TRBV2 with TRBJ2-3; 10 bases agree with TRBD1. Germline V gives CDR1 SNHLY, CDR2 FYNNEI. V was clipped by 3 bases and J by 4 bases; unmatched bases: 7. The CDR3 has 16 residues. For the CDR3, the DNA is TGTGCCAGCAGTGACCCGGACAGGGGGTGGGCAGATACGCAGTATTTT. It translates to CASSDPDRGWADTQYF.

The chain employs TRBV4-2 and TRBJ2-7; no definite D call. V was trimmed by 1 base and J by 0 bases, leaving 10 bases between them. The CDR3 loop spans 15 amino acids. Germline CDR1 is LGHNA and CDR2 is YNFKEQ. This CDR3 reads CASSQVLHFSYEQYF. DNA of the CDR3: TGTGCCAGCAGCCAAGTTCTGCACTTCTCCTACGAGCAGTACTTC.

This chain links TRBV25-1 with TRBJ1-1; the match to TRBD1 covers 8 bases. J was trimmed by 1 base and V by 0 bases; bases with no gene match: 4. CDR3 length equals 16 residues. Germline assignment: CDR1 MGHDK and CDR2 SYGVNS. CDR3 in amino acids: CASSEYRTGGNTEAFF. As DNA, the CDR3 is TGTGCCAGCAGTGAATATCGCACAGGGGGGAACACTGAAGCTTTCTTT.

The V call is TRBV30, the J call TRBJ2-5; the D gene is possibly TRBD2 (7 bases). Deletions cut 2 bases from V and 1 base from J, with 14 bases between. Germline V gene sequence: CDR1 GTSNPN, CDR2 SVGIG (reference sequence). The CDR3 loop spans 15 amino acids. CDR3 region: CAWSREGGLQETQYF. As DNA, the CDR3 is TGTGCCTGGAGTAGGGAGGGGGGCCTCCAAGAGACCCAGTACTTC. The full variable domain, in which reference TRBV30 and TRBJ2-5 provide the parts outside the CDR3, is SQTIHQWPATLVQPVGSPLSLECTVEGTSNPNLYWYRQAAGRGLQLLFYSVGIGQISSEVPQNLSASRPQDRQFILSSKKLLLSDSGFYLCAWSREGGLQETQYFGPGTRLLVL.

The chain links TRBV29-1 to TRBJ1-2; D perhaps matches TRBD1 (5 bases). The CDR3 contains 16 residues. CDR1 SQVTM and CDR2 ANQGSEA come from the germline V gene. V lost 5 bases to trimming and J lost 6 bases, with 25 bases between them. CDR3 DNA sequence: TGCAGCGTTAGTCCTCAGGTCGGGGGTACGGAAGATGGCTACACCTTC. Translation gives CSVSPQVGGTEDGYTF.

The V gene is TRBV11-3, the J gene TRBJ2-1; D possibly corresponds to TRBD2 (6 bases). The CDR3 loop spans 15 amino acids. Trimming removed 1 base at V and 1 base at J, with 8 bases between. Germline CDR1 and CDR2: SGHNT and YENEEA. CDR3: CASSLGSGSYNEQFF. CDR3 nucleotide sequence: TGTGCCAGCAGCTTAGGTAGCGGATCCTACAATGAGCAGTTCTTC.

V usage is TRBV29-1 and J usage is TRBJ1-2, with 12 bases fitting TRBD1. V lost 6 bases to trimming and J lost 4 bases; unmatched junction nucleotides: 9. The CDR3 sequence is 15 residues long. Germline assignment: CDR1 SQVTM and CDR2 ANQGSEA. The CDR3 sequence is CSVGGQGARGYGYTF. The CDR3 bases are TGCAGCGTAGGGGGACAGGGGGCCAGGGGCTATGGCTACACCTTC. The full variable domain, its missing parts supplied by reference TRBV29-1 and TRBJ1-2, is SAVISQKPSRDICQRGTSLTIQCQVDSQVTMMFWYRQQPGQSLTLIATANQGSEATYESGFVIDKFPISRPNLTFSTLTVSNMSPEDSSIYLCSVGGQGARGYGYTFGSGTRLTVV.

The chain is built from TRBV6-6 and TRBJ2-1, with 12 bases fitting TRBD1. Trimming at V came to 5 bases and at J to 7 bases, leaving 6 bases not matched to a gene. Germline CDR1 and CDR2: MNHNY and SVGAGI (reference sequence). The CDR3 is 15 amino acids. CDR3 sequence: CASSLPGQGANEQFF. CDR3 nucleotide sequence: TGTGCCAGCAGTCTTCCGGGACAGGGGGCTAATGAGCAGTTCTTC.

The CDR3 spells CSVEYGGVYNEQFF. In nucleotides, the CDR3 is TGCAGCGTTGAATACGGGGGGGTATACAATGAGCAGTTCTTC. The genes are TRBV29-1 and TRBJ2-1; 8 bases match TRBD2. Germline V lookup: CDR1 SQVTM, CDR2 ANQGSEA. After removal of 2 bases from V and 4 bases from J, the junction contained 4 bases not matched to a gene. The CDR3 is 14 residues long.

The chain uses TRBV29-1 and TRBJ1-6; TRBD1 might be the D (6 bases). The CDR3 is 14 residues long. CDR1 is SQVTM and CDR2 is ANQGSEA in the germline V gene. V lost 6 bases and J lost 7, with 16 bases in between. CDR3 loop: CSVRTTGGNSPLHF. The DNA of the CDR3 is TGCAGCGTACGTACGACAGGCGGGAATTCACCCCTCCACTTT. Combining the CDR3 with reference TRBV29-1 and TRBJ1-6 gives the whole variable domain SAVISQKPSRDICQRGTSLTIQCQVDSQVTMMFWYRQQPGQSLTLIATANQGSEATYESGFVIDKFPISRPNLTFSTLTVSNMSPEDSSIYLCSVRTTGGNSPLHFGNGTRLTVT.

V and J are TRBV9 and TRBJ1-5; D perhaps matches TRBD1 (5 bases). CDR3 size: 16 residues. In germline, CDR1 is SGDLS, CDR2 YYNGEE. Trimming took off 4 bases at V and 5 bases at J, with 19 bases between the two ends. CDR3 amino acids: CASSPHGGGVDQPQHF. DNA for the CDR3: TGTGCCAGCAGCCCTCACGGCGGAGGGGTCGATCAGCCCCAGCATTTT.

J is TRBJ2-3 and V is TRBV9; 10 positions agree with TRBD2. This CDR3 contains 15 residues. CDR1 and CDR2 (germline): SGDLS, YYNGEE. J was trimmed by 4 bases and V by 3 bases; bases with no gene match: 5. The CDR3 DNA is TGTGCCAGCAGCGCCACTAGCGGGGACGCAGATACGCAGTATTTT. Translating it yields CASSATSGDADTQYF.

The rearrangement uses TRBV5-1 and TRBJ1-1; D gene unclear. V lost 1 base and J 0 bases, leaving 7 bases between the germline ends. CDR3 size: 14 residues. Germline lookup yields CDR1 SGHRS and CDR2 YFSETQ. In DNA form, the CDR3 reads TGCGCCAGCAGCTTGCGGACTGTGAACACTGAAGCTTTCTTT. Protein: CASSLRTVNTEAFF.

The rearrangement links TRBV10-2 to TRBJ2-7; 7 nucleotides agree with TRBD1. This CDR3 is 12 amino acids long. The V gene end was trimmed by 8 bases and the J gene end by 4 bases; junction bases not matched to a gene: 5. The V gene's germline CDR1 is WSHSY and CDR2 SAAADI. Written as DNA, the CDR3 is TGCGCCAGCGGGACAGTACATTACGAGCAGTACTTC. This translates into CASGTVHYEQYF.

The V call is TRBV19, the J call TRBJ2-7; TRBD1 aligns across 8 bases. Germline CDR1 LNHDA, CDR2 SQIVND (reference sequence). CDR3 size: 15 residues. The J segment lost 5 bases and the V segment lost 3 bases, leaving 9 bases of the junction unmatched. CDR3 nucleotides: TGTGCCAGTAGTATCTCCGGGACAGGAGTCCACGAGCAGTACTTC. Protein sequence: CASSISGTGVHEQYF.

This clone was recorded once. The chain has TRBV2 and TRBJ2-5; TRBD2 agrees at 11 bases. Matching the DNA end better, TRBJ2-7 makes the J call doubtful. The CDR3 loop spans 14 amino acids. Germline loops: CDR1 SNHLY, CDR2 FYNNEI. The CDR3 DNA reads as TGTGCCAGCAGTGGTTCTAGCGGGGGGAACGAGCAGTACTTC. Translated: CASSGSSGGNEQYF.